This is a list of T cell receptor beta chains from one sample in a study of blood T cell repertoires in COVID-19. Clones were sequenced by immunoSEQ multiplex PCR, and TCRdb holds only the in-frame ones, with some missing. The table lists 90,000 or so clones, about 90% of them singletons. Sequencing was performed on peripheral blood. The receptors derive from a human donor in a cohort sampled during active COVID-19. Each CDR3 is given without its conserved first and last residue. Part of the rows lack a size; the others show once, few, many or a class for expanded clones.

J gene | clone size | V gene | CDR3 protein
TRBJ2-2 | - | TRBV14 | ASSQRRLAGNGELF
TRBJ1-4 | once | TRBV5-1 | ASSSGTGVGEKLF
TRBJ2-7 | - | TRBV5-4 | ASSLGGTSYEQY
TRBJ2-3 | - | TRBV24-1 | ATSDWTGNLGDTQY
TRBJ2-5 | few | TRBV2 | ASSLAGVRQETQY
TRBJ1-6 | - | TRBV16 | ASSQNRGYNSPLH
TRBJ1-4 | - | TRBV19 | ASSTRDRENEKLF
TRBJ1-6 | - | TRBV28 | ASARDSDFYNSPLH
TRBJ2-5 | - | TRBV28 | ASNRDSQETQY
TRBJ2-1 | - | TRBV24-1 | ATSVLSGSEQF
TRBJ1-2 | - | TRBV3-1/TRBV3-2 | ATFETQGNYGYT
TRBJ2-1 | - | TRBV19 | ASSWGQYNEQF
TRBJ2-3 | - | TRBV27 | ASSRTGGANTQY
TRBJ1-4 | few | TRBV7-2 | ASSPTLTERNEKLF
TRBJ2-2 | few | TRBV11-2 | ASIGTSRAGELF
TRBJ2-1 | - | TRBV20-1 | SASGQGGVDNEQF
TRBJ2-5 | once | TRBV12-3/TRBV12-4 | ASTNRGGETQY
TRBJ2-1 | - | TRBV5-4 | ASSLDYLNEQF
TRBJ2-5 | - | TRBV27 | ASSPPAGYVGGQETQY
TRBJ2-5 | - | TRBV7-9 | ASSFSLQGSLQETQY
TRBJ1-5 | - | TRBV6-6 | ASSLGGTSNQPQH
TRBJ2-2 | - | TRBV11-2 | ASSLRASGNTGELF
TRBJ2-1 | - | TRBV14 | ASSQAEGIAYLNEQF
TRBJ1-1 | - | TRBV3-1/TRBV3-2 | ASSQAQGSTEAF
TRBJ1-1 | once | TRBV30 | AWSSGTGATEAF
TRBJ2-6 | - | TRBV6-2/TRBV6-3 | ASSRQVSGANVLT
TRBJ2-1 | - | TRBV27 | ASSPLERELRNEQF
TRBJ2-7 | - | TRBV7-8 | ASSFKGLAEYEQY
TRBJ1-2 | - | TRBV3-1/TRBV3-2 | ASSQEGTYYGYT
TRBJ2-1 | - | TRBV19 | ASSGYRENNEQF
TRBJ1-2 | - | TRBV5-1 | ASSLDPGSTYGYT
TRBJ1-1 | few | TRBV7-9 | ASSTARQGTEAF
TRBJ1-2 | - | TRBV6-5 | ASGRTGSGYGYT
TRBJ2-7 | - | TRBV5-1 | ASSSEGQYYEQY
TRBJ2-1 | - | TRBV3-1/TRBV3-2 | ASSLPWTTAYNEQF
TRBJ2-3 | - | TRBV5-4 | ASSLGGLAGVIDTQY
TRBJ1-3 | - | TRBV19 | ASSAGVISGNTIY
TRBJ1-5 | - | TRBV30 | AWSVRTLSNQPQH
TRBJ1-2 | - | TRBV5-1 | ASSLDTGNYGYT
TRBJ1-3 | - | TRBV30 | AWSKGATSGNTIY
TRBJ1-6 | few | TRBV30 | AWSRGTGHNSPLH
TRBJ1-2 | - | TRBV29-1 | SVRQGDYGYT
TRBJ2-1 | - | TRBV3-1/TRBV3-2 | ASSRGQTGNEQF
TRBJ2-6 | - | TRBV3-1/TRBV3-2 | ASSQSTTFPSGANVLT
TRBJ2-3 | - | TRBV5-8 | ASSLEGSGLSTDTQY
TRBJ2-1 | - | TRBV12-3/TRBV12-4 | ASSTGVGDF
TRBJ2-5 | - | TRBV11-2 | ASSQTSGSETQY
TRBJ2-7 | - | TRBV5-4 | ASSPGTSGLGAYEQY
TRBJ1-1 | - | TRBV19 | ASSRSPGSNTEAF